These 27 T cell receptor beta chains were sequenced from one sample in a study of blood T cell repertoires in COVID-19. Profiled with immunoSEQ multiplex PCR; TCRdb holds only in-frame clones, not every one. The data contain 470,000 or so clones, over 75% of them singletons. Sequenced material: peripheral blood. The receptors come from a human donor in a cohort sampled during active COVID-19.

This chain links TRBV6-1 with TRBJ2-3; maybe TRBD1 (5 bases). The germline CDR1 and CDR2 sequences are MNHNS and SASEGT. Trimming took off 0 bases at V and 1 base at J, with 11 bases between the two ends. The CDR3 extends over 16 amino acids. CDR3 amino acids: CASSEAAGLGTDTQYF. The CDR3 DNA is TGTGCCAGCAGTGAAGCAGCAGGGCTGGGCACAGATACGCAGTATTTT.

This clone showed up just once. The rearrangement joins TRBV7-2 to TRBJ2-3; TRBD1 matches at 8 bases. Germline lookup yields CDR1 SGHTA and CDR2 FQGNSA. With 5 bases clipped from V and 6 bases from J, the junction kept 7 bases outside the gene matches. The CDR3 contains 14 residues. In DNA form, the CDR3 reads TGTGCCAGCAGCAAAAGGAGACAGGGGGATACGCAGTATTTT. Encoded protein: CASSKRRQGDTQYF.

This chain joins TRBV7-3 and TRBJ2-2; 7 bases fit TRBD1. J was trimmed by 4 bases and V by 5 bases; bases with no gene match: 7. The CDR3 runs 15 residues. Looked up from germline, CDR1 is SGHTA and CDR2 is FQGTGA. The CDR3 DNA reads as TGTGCCAGCAGCGCAACAGGGGTCGGCACCGGGGAGCTGTTTTTT. As protein: CASSATGVGTGELFF. Combining the CDR3 with reference TRBV7-3 and TRBJ2-2 gives the whole variable domain GAGVSQTPSNKVTEKGKYVELRCDPISGHTALYWYRQSLGQGPEFLIYFQGTGAADDSGLPNDRFFAVRPEGSVSTLKIQRTERGDSAVYLCASSATGVGTGELFFGEGSRLTVL.

The V and J genes are TRBV2 and TRBJ1-2; TRBD1 agrees at 8 bases. The germline gives CDR1 SNHLY, CDR2 FYNNEI. V gave up 1 base and J gave up 3 bases; unmatched junction bases: 1. This CDR3 spans 14 amino acids. The CDR3 DNA follows: TGTGCCAGCAGTGAAGACAGGGGGGACTATGGCTACACCTTC. Amino acid sequence: CASSEDRGDYGYTF.

This chain uses TRBV6-5 with TRBJ2-5; D unresolved. CDR1 is MNHEY and CDR2 is SVGAGI in the germline V gene. This CDR3 has 15 amino acids. Trimming took 0 bases from V and 2 from J, leaving 10 bases between them. The CDR3 here is CASSYSMVQQETQYF. The CDR3 DNA sequence: TGTGCCAGCAGTTACTCGATGGTACAGCAAGAGACCCAGTACTTC.

This chain uses TRBV5-1 with TRBJ2-3, with 11 positions matching TRBD2. The CDR3 has 14 residues. V trimming: 5 bases; J trimming: 5 bases; junction bases outside the gene matches: 4. Germline values: CDR1 SGHRS, CDR2 YFSETQ. CDR3: CASRRLAGRDTQYF. The CDR3 DNA follows: TGCGCCAGCAGGAGACTAGCGGGAAGAGATACGCAGTATTTT.

V usage is TRBV10-3 and J usage is TRBJ1-1; 8 bases agree with TRBD1. Trimming at V came to 2 bases and at J to 5 bases, leaving 7 bases not matched to a gene. The CDR3 has 15 residues. Per the germline V gene, CDR1 is ENHRY and CDR2 is SYGVKD. DNA of the CDR3: TGTGCCATCAGTGAGCTCAGGACAGGGATGACTGAAGCTTTCTTT. Its translation: CAISELRTGMTEAFF.

The gene calls are TRBV7-8 and TRBJ2-7, with TRBD2 matching over 14 bases. The CDR3 sequence is 17 residues long. Trimming cost V 1 base and J 4 bases; bases outside gene matches: 6. Germline loops: CDR1 SGHVS, CDR2 FQNEAQ. The CDR3 region is CASSLGLAGGPGYEQYF. The CDR3 DNA follows: TGTGCCAGCAGCTTAGGACTAGCGGGAGGGCCCGGGTACGAGCAGTACTTC.

J is TRBJ1-4 and V is TRBV6-5; 7 nucleotides line up with TRBD1. Germline lookup yields CDR1 MNHEY and CDR2 SVGAGI. CDR3 length: 15 residues. Trimming took 5 bases from V and 7 from J; bases not matched to a gene: 10. In DNA, the CDR3 is TGTGCCAGCAGTCCTAGGACAGGCGTCGCTGAAAAACTGTTTTTT. Protein product: CASSPRTGVAEKLFF.

The chain links TRBV6-1 to TRBJ2-7; D ambiguous. Germline V gene sequence: CDR1 MNHNS, CDR2 SASEGT. CDR3 size: 14 residues. The V end lost 3 bases, the J end lost 1 base, and 10 bases lay between the germline ends. In DNA, the CDR3 is TGTGCCAGCAGTGAGCAGAACACATCCTACGAGCAGTACTTC. Protein: CASSEQNTSYEQYF.

This chain links TRBV6-2 or TRBV6-3 with TRBJ2-4; D may be TRBD2 (6 bases). Germline values: CDR1 MNHEY, CDR2 SVGEGT. The CDR3 sequence is 17 residues long. V was cut by 5 bases and J by 5 bases, with 22 bases left in between. CDR3 nucleotide sequence: TGTGCCAGCAGTACAACCCGGGGACTTGGACCCGAAAACATTCAGTACTTC. It specifies CASSTTRGLGPENIQYF.

This sequence joins TRBV20-1 and TRBJ2-7; TRBD1 matches 11 bases. The CDR3 totals 16 residues. Germline trimming cut 3 bases from V and 3 bases from J; bases unmatched to any gene: 10. CDR1 and CDR2 from the germline V gene are DFQATT and SNEGSKA (reference sequence). In DNA form, the CDR3 reads TGCAGTGCTAGTTCTGGGACAGGGGGGATCCTCTACGAGCAGTACTTC. Its translation is CSASSGTGGILYEQYF.

This clone was seen once. The chain combines TRBV12-3 or TRBV12-4 with TRBJ1-3; D gene ambiguous. The CDR3 sequence is 13 residues long. V lost 6 bases and J 5 bases, leaving 11 bases between the germline ends. CDR3 region: CASRGDIRNTIYF. DNA for the CDR3: TGTGCCAGCAGGGGTGACATACGAAACACCATATATTTT.

This chain uses TRBV20-1 with TRBJ2-1; unclear D gene. Germline V CDR1 and CDR2: DFQATT, SNEGSKA (reference sequence). Deletions cut 7 bases from V and 5 bases from J, with 9 bases between. The CDR3 runs 11 residues. The CDR3 spells CSGTQNNEQFF. The CDR3 coding sequence is TGCAGTGGAACCCAGAACAATGAGCAGTTCTTC.

The chain has TRBV7-2 and TRBJ2-7; unclear D gene. The CDR3 sequence is 15 residues long. Trimming pared 5 bases from V and 2 bases from J, leaving 16 bases between. Germline-derived CDR1 and CDR2 are SGHTA and FQGNSA. CDR3 sequence (DNA): TGTGCCAGCAGCCTTCTAGGTGTTGGCGCCTACGAGCAGTACTTC. Residues: CASSLLGVGAYEQYF.

The rearrangement joins TRBV3-1 (or the pseudogene TRBV3-2) to TRBJ2-6; perhaps TRBD1 as D (5 bases). The germline V gene has CDR1 LGHDT and CDR2 YNNKEL (reference sequence). CDR3 size: 17 residues. Between the trimmed V and J ends, which lost 3 bases and 0 bases, there was a span of 12 bases. DNA for the CDR3: TGTGCCAGCAGCCAGGGGCAGGTTCTCTCTGGGGCCAACGTCCTGACTTTC. It translates to CASSQGQVLSGANVLTF.

This clone showed up just a few times. This chain links TRBV7-3 with TRBJ2-3; D gene unclear. The CDR3 has 13 residues. Trimming cost V 1 base and J 4 bases, with 6 bases left between them. Germline loops: CDR1 SGHTA, CDR2 FQGTGA. As DNA, the CDR3 is TGTGCCAGCAGCTTAATCTCCGCAGATACGCAGTATTTT. Amino acid sequence: CASSLISADTQYF.

In this sample, this clone turned up once. The chain joins TRBV6-5 to TRBJ2-1, with TRBD2 matching 12 bases. Trimming removed 6 bases from V and 14 bases from J; junction bases left unmatched: 11. Germline assignment: CDR1 MNHEY and CDR2 SVGAGI. There are 14 residues in the CDR3. In DNA, the CDR3 is TGTGCCAGCAGCGCCCGACTAGCGGGAGCCCCCAAGTTCTTC. Amino acid sequence: CASSARLAGAPKFF.

The gene calls are TRBV6-5 and TRBJ1-6; no definite D call. This CDR3 spans 12 amino acids. V was shortened by 7 bases and J by 4 bases, with 5 bases between the two germline ends. In germline, CDR1 is MNHEY, CDR2 SVGAGI. Written as DNA, the CDR3 is TGTGCCAGCAACGCGTATAATTCACCCCTCCACTTT. It yields the protein CASNAYNSPLHF.

The DNA for the CDR3 is TGCGCCAGCAGCCCCGGGACAGGGGGCACAGATACGCAGTATTTT. Translated: CASSPGTGGTDTQYF. This sequence joins TRBV5-1 and TRBJ2-3; TRBD1 matches 10 bases. The CDR3 is 15 residues long. The V gene's germline CDR1 is SGHRS and CDR2 YFSETQ. The ends lost 4 bases at V and 1 base at J; junction bases unmatched: 3.

J is TRBJ1-5 and V is TRBV15; the D is unclear. The V and J ends lost 0 bases and 7 bases respectively, with 7 bases between them. Germline CDR1 is LNHNV and CDR2 is YYDKDF (reference sequence). The CDR3 covers 13 residues. CDR3 in amino acids: CATSRETVQPQHF. CDR3 DNA sequence: TGTGCCACCAGCAGAGAGACTGTCCAGCCCCAGCATTTT.

V and J are TRBV29-1 and TRBJ2-5, with 12 positions matching TRBD1. The germline CDR1 and CDR2 sequences are SQVTM and ANQGSEA. There are 14 residues in the CDR3. CDR3 nucleotide sequence: TGCAGGGTTTCTTCCGGGACAGGGGGCGAGACCCAGTACTTC. Its translation is CRVSSGTGGETQYF.

V and J are TRBV7-3 and TRBJ2-1; D possibly corresponds to TRBD2 (5 bases). CDR1 and CDR2 (germline): SGHTA, FQGTGA. This CDR3 has 13 amino acids. Between the trimmed V and J ends, which lost 5 bases and 5 bases, there was a span of 10 bases. CDR3 sequence reads: CASSPSRDNEQFF. The CDR3 region has the DNA TGTGCCAGCAGCCCCTCGCGGGACAATGAGCAGTTCTTC.

The chain links TRBV5-4 to TRBJ2-7, with a tentative D call TRBD1 (5 bases). V was trimmed by 3 bases and J by 3 bases, leaving 13 bases between them. The CDR3 is 14 amino acids. Germline V lookup: CDR1 SGHNT, CDR2 YYREEE (reference sequence). The CDR3: CASSYPGSSYEQYF. CDR3 DNA: TGTGCCAGCAGCTACCCAGGGTCCAGCTACGAGCAGTACTTC.

The gene calls are TRBV5-4 and TRBJ2-7; 8 bases match TRBD2. Looked up from germline, CDR1 is SGHNT and CDR2 is YYREEE (reference sequence). J was trimmed by 5 bases and V by 4 bases; bases with no gene match: 11. The CDR3 totals 15 residues. The CDR3 DNA reads TGTGCCAGCAGCCCTGGAATTTTACTAGCGGACGAGCAGTACTTC. Its protein product is CASSPGILLADEQYF.

The chain has TRBV5-1 and TRBJ1-1; D ambiguous. Per germline, CDR1 SGHRS and CDR2 YFSETQ. Trimming shortened V by 2 bases and J by 3 bases, and 8 bases separated the two germline ends. The CDR3 is 13 residues long. The CDR3 is CASSFKGDTEAFF. DNA of the CDR3: TGCGCCAGCAGCTTTAAGGGAGACACTGAAGCTTTCTTT.

The V and J genes are TRBV18 and TRBJ2-3; the D gene is possibly TRBD2 (6 bases). CDR3 length equals 17 residues. Germline V lookup: CDR1 KGHSH, CDR2 LQKENI. The V and J ends lost 4 bases and 0 bases respectively, with 17 bases between them. CDR3 coding DNA: TGTGCCAGCTCACTAGGCGGGACGCGCGCTAGCACAGATACGCAGTATTTT. Translated: CASSLGGTRASTDTQYF. The full variable domain, rest sourced from reference TRBV18 and TRBJ2-3, is NAGVMQNPRHLVRRRGQEARLRCSPMKGHSHVYWYRQLPEEGLKFMVYLQKENIIDESGMPKERFSAEFPKEGPSILRIQQVVRGDSAAYFCASSLGGTRASTDTQYFGPGTRLTVL.